A selection of T cell receptor beta chains follows, all from one sample in a study of T-cell reconstitution after alpha-beta-depleted transplantation in children. In TCRdb, the PCR reads were re-called with MiXCR into one record per CDR3 protein. This repertoire shows hundreds of thousands of distinct CDR3 sequences, over 10% found once; its top ten account for about 2.2%. This sample comprised PBMCs, mostly from graft donor cells, obtained 360 days after TCRalphabeta/CD19-depleted stem cell transplant. These receptors came from a male patient younger than 18 who had a stem cell transplant for acute myeloid leukemia, so the T cells may come from the graft donor. Both conserved end residues are trimmed from each CDR3. A D gene is named only where the DNA matches it firmly.

>TRBV29-1|TRBD2
SVAGGSGSATFYEQY
>TRBV14|.
ASSQAPSLANTIY
>TRBV28|TRBD2
ASSLSGSAQYTQY
>TRBV28|TRBD2
ASSLLAGGPYGSYEQY
>TRBV29-1|.
SVRGLSPGELF
>TRBV18|.
ASSRASSYEQY
>TRBV12-3/TRBV12-4|.
ASSPQGNYGYT
>TRBV7-2|TRBD2
ASSFTGLAGGGEQY
>TRBV7-9|.
ASSKIGQF
>TRBV28|.
ASSLLSGEPGNTIY
>TRBV20-1|.
SARFLADFFSYEQY
>TRBV5-6|TRBD2
ASSDSGRAGEQY
>TRBV5-1|TRBD2
ASSPPAGGIRIHNEQF
>TRBV20-1|.
SASSAGPSTDTQY
>TRBV6-2/TRBV6-3|.
ASTFSAGYYEQY
>TRBV28|TRBD1
ASTWTGFYEQY
>TRBV7-9|.
ASSLETGAAF
>TRBV7-9|.
ASSLGVGVTYEQY
>TRBV15|.
ATSREEAAGALEQF
>TRBV5-1|TRBD2
ASSSEGTMGQETQY
>TRBV4-1|.
ASSPLSGPNNEQF
>TRBV9|.
ASSAAVGFYEQY
>TRBV20-1|.
SAITTGPEAF
>TRBV28|.
ASIFYGRNQPQH
>TRBV7-8|.
ASSLSPTVTYEQY
>TRBV12-3/TRBV12-4|.
ASSTAGTRDEQY
>TRBV5-1|.
ASSLAAAAKGNNEQF
>TRBV28|.
ASSPTGRGFWQPQH
>TRBV29-1|TRBD2
SFPSGSTTDTQY
>TRBV20-1|.
SARDTRIAYTDTQY
>TRBV20-1|TRBD2
SARGTSRNEQF
>TRBV29-1|.
SVDKATRLVSTDTQY
>TRBV18|TRBD2
ASSPGRESHEQF
>TRBV5-1|.
ASSGSGYEQY
>TRBV20-1|TRBD2
SARGTSGKLGGYNEQF
>TRBV12-3/TRBV12-4|TRBD2
ASSLGLAGDAEQY
>TRBV7-2|TRBD1
ASSFDRGRGDTQY
>TRBV11-2|TRBD1
ASTRLTGGVYGYT
>TRBV7-2|.
ASSRGGEGLDTQY
>TRBV6-2/TRBV6-3|.
ASKSSPYEQY
>TRBV15|TRBD2
ATSTLAGPSYNEQF